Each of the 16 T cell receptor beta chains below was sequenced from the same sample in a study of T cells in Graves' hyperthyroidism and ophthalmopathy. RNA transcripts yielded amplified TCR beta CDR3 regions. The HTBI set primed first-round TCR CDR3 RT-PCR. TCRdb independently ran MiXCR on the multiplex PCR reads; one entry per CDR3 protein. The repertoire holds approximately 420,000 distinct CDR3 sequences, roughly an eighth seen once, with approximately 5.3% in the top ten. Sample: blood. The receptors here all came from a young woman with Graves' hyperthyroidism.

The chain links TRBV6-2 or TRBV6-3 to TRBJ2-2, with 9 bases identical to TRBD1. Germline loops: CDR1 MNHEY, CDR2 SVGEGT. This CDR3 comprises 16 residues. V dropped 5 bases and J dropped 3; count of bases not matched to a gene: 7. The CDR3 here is CASSTFDRGDTGELFF. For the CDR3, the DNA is TGTGCCAGCAGTACTTTCGACAGGGGGGACACCGGGGAGCTGTTTTTT.

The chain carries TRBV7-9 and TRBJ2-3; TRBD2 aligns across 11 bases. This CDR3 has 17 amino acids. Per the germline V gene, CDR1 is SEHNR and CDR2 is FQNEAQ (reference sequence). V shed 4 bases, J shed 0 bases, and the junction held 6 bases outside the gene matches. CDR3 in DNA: TGTGCCAGCAGCTCGAGCAGACTAGCGGGAAGCACAGATACGCAGTATTTT. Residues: CASSSSRLAGSTDTQYF.

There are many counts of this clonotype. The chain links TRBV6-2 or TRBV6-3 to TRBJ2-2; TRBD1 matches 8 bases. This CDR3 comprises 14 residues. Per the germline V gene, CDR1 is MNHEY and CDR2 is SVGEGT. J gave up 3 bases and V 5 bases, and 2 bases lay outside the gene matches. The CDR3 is CASSRTGYTGELFF. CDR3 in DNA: TGTGCCAGCAGTCGGACAGGGTACACCGGGGAGCTGTTTTTT.

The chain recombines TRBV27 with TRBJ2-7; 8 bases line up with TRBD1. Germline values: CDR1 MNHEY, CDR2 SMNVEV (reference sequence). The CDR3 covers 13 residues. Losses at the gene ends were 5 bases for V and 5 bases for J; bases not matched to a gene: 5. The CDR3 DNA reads TGTGCCAGCAGTCCACGGACAGGGAACGAGCAGTACTTC. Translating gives CASSPRTGNEQYF.

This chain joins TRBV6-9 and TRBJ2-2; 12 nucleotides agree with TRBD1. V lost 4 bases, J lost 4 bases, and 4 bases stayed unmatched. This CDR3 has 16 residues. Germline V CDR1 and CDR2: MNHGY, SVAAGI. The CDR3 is CASSSPGQGATGELFF. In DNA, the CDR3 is TGTGCCAGCAGTTCGCCGGGACAGGGGGCCACCGGGGAGCTGTTTTTT.

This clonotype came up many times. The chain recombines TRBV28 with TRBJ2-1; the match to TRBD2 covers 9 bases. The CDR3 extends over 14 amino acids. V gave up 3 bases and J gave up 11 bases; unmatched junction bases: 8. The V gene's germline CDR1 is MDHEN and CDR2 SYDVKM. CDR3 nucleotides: TGTGCCAGCAGTTTGAGTCCGCGGGAGGGGCAGCAGTTCTTC. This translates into CASSLSPREGQQFF.

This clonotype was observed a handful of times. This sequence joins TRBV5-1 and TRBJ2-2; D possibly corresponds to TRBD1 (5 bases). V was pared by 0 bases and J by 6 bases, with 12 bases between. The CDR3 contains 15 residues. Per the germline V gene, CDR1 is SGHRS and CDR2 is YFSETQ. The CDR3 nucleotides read TGCGCCAGCAGCTTGGAGAACAGGATGTCCGGGGAGCTGTTTTTT. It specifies CASSLENRMSGELFF.

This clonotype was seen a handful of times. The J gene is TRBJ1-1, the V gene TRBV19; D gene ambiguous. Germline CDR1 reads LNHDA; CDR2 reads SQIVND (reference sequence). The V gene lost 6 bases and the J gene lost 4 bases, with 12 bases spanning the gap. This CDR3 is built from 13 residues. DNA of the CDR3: TGTGCCAGTAGAGGGCTGGCAGGCACTGAAGCTTTCTTT. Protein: CASRGLAGTEAFF. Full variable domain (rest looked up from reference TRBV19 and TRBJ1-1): DGGITQSPKYLFRKEGQNVTLSCEQNLNHDAMYWYRQDPGQGLRLIYYSQIVNDFQKGDIAEGYSVSREKKESFPLTVTSAQKNPTAFYLCASRGLAGTEAFFGQGTRLTVV.

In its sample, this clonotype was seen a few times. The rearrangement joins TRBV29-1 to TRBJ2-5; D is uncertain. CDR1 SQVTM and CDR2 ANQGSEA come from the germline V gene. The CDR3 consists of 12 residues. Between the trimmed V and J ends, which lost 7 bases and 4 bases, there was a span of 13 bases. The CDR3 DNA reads TGCAGCGCAATACAGCCCGGAGAGACCCAGTACTTC. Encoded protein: CSAIQPGETQYF.

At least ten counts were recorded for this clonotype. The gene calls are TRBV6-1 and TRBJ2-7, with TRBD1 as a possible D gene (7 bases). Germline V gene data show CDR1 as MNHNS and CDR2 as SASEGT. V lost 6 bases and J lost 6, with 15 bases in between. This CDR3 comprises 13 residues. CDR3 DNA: TGTGCCAGCAGCCAACCAGGGGGAGGCGAGCAGTACTTC. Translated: CASSQPGGGEQYF.

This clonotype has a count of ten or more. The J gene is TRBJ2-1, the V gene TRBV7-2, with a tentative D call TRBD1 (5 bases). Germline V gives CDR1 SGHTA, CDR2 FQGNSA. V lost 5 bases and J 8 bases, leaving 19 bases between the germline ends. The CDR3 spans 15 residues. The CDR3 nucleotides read TGTGCCAGCAGCCCCCAGGGCCTCAGTGGCCATGAGCAGTTCTTC. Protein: CASSPQGLSGHEQFF.

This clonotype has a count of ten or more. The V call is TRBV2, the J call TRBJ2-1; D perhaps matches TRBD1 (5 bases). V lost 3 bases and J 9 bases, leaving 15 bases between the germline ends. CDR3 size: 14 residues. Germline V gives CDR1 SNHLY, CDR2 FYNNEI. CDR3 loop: CASSEQGSLSEQFF. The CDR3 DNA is TGTGCCAGCAGTGAGCAGGGCTCCCTCAGTGAGCAGTTCTTC.

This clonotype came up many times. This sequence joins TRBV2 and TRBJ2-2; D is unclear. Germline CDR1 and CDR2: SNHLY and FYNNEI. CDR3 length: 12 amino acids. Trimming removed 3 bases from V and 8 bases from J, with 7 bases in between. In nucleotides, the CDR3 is TGTGCCAGCAGTGACTTGGGTGGGGAGCTGTTTTTT. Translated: CASSDLGGELFF.

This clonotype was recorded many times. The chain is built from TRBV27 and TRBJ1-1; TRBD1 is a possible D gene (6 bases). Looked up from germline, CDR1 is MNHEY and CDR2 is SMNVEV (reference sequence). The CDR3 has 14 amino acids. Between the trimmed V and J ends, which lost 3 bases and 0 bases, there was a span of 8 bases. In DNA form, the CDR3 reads TGTGCCAGCAGTTTTGACAGGATGAACACTGAAGCTTTCTTT. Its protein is CASSFDRMNTEAFF.

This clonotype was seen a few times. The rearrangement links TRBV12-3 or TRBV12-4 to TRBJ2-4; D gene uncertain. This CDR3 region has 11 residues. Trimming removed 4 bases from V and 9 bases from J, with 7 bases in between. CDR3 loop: CASSSTGIQYF. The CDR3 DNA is TGTGCCAGCAGTTCTACGGGCATTCAGTACTTC.

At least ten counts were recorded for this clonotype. The CDR3 reads CASSVGQGSRETQYF. The CDR3 nucleotides are TGTGCCAGCAGCGTAGGACAGGGGAGTAGGGAGACCCAGTACTTC. The chain couples TRBV9 to TRBJ2-5, with 8 nucleotides matching TRBD1. Losses at the gene ends were 0 bases for V and 5 bases for J; bases not matched to a gene: 6. From germline, CDR1 is SGDLS and CDR2 YYNGEE. The CDR3 runs 15 residues.